These 14 T cell receptor beta chains were sequenced from one sample in a study of long-term antiretroviral therapy in people with HIV. Sequencing used immunoSEQ v3.0 at survey level. Some clones are missing from TCRdb's copy, which holds only in-frame ones; the method was immunoSEQ multiplex PCR. The table shows tens of thousands of clones, with approximately 79% occurring only once. The source was unsorted PBMCs, collected 1.5 years after starting antiretroviral therapy. The origin of the receptors is a young man with HIV.

The chain is built from TRBV18 and TRBJ2-5, with 8 bases fitting TRBD1. This CDR3 has 14 residues. Germline V gene sequence: CDR1 KGHSH, CDR2 LQKENI. The ends lost 3 bases at V and 5 bases at J; junction bases unmatched: 5. CDR3 amino acids: CASSPGDRGETQYF. The CDR3 DNA is TGTGCCAGCTCACCTGGTGACAGGGGCGAGACCCAGTACTTC.

The chain uses TRBV5-4 and TRBJ1-3; D is unclear. Germline V gene data show CDR1 as SGHNT and CDR2 as YYREEE (reference sequence). Trimming shortened V by 3 bases and J by 0 bases, and 10 bases separated the two germline ends. The CDR3 totals 15 residues. CDR3 in amino acids: CASSSQLNSGNTIYF. CDR3 coding DNA: TGTGCCAGCAGCTCTCAGCTCAACTCTGGAAACACCATATATTTT.

This clone was seen a few times. The CDR3 DNA is TGTGCCTGGAGTACTCCAGCGGGTTCCTACAATGAGCAGTTCTTC. Translating gives CAWSTPAGSYNEQFF. The chain recombines TRBV30 with TRBJ2-1, with D perhaps TRBD2 (6 bases). V dropped 2 bases and J dropped 1 base, with 12 bases sitting between them. The CDR3 contains 15 residues. Per the germline V gene, CDR1 is GTSNPN and CDR2 is SVGIG (reference sequence).

The V and J genes are TRBV11-2 and TRBJ2-7; D is unclear. The V end was cut by 0 bases, the J end by 5 bases, with 8 bases between. CDR1 and CDR2 (germline): SGHAT, FQNNGV. CDR3 length: 13 residues. The chain's CDR3 is CASSLDRMNEQYF. DNA for the CDR3: TGTGCCAGCAGCTTAGACAGGATGAACGAGCAGTACTTC.

The CDR3: CARSRGAHGREGEQYF. Written as DNA, the CDR3 is TGTGCCAGAAGCAGAGGGGCCCATGGAAGGGAGGGGGAGCAGTACTTC. The rearrangement joins TRBV5-3 to TRBJ2-7; 7 bases map to TRBD2. TRBV5-3 falls under the ORF class, with uncertain function. The junction had 17 bases not matched to a gene; V was cut back by 4 bases and J by 7 bases. The CDR3 extends over 16 amino acids.

The chain is built from TRBV28 and TRBJ2-7; possibly TRBD1 for D (6 bases). V shed 4 bases and J shed 0 bases, with 16 bases lying between them. CDR1 and CDR2 from the germline V gene are MDHEN and SYDVKM. The CDR3 runs to 16 residues. The CDR3 spells CASSSARTATSYEQYF. CDR3 DNA: TGTGCCAGCAGTTCAGCAAGGACAGCTACCTCCTACGAGCAGTACTTC.

The chain recombines TRBV6-6 with TRBJ1-2; D is ambiguous. V lost 10 bases and J 3 bases, leaving 9 bases between the germline ends. CDR3 length: 11 residues. CDR1 is MNHNY and CDR2 is SVGAGI in the germline V gene (reference sequence). CDR3: CATVADYGYTF. DNA of the CDR3: TGTGCCACGGTCGCGGACTATGGCTACACCTTC.

The chain has TRBV6-5 and TRBJ2-1, with 11 bases matching TRBD2. This CDR3 comprises 15 residues. The V segment lost 4 bases and the J segment 3 bases; nucleotides outside the gene matches: 2. Germline V lookup: CDR1 MNHEY, CDR2 SVGAGI. The CDR3 nucleotides read TGTGCCAGCAGTTCGGGACTAGCGGTCTACAATGAGCAGTTCTTC. Its protein is CASSSGLAVYNEQFF.

The chain joins TRBV28 to TRBJ2-1, with a possible D match to TRBD2 (5 bases). V lost 7 bases and J 4 bases, leaving 17 bases between the germline ends. From germline, CDR1 is MDHEN and CDR2 SYDVKM. This CDR3 has 15 amino acids. The CDR3 sequence is CASTAAVEWYNEQFF. Here the CDR3 DNA reads TGTGCCAGCACTGCAGCGGTAGAATGGTACAATGAGCAGTTCTTC.

This clone has only one observation. The chain employs TRBV6-5 and TRBJ2-1, with a tentative D call TRBD1 (6 bases). V lost 8 bases and J lost 8, with 7 bases in between. Germline V lookup: CDR1 MNHEY, CDR2 SVGAGI. CDR3 length: 10 amino acids. CDR3 coding DNA: TGTGCCAGCGGGACATATGAGCAGTTCTTC. It codes for CASGTYEQFF.

The CDR3 sequence: CASSRTGRSEKLFF. The CDR3 nucleotides are TGTGCCAGCAGTAGAACAGGGAGGTCTGAAAAACTGTTTTTT. V gene TRBV28 combines with J gene TRBJ1-4, with a possible D match to TRBD1 (6 bases). The CDR3 totals 14 residues. The V end was cut by 5 bases, the J end by 7 bases, with 14 bases between. CDR1 and CDR2 from the germline V gene are MDHEN and SYDVKM.

The gene calls are TRBV18 and TRBJ2-3; tentative D call: TRBD1 (6 bases). Germline CDR1 is KGHSH and CDR2 is LQKENI. The V end lost 6 bases, the J end lost 2 bases, and 15 bases lay between the germline ends. This CDR3 is built from 15 residues. The CDR3 bases are TGTGCCAGCTCGCCAATACAGGGCCACACAGATACGCAGTATTTT. It specifies CASSPIQGHTDTQYF.

The chain recombines TRBV28 with TRBJ1-2; the D is unclear. V was clipped by 3 bases and J by 5 bases, with 10 bases between them. The CDR3 is 13 amino acids. From germline, CDR1 is MDHEN and CDR2 SYDVKM. The CDR3 bases are TGTGCCAGCAGTTTTGGGGAAAAATATGGCTACACCTTC. Amino acid sequence: CASSFGEKYGYTF.

This clone has a handful of counts. This chain links TRBV25-1 with TRBJ2-2; perhaps TRBD2 as D (6 bases). CDR1 and CDR2 (germline): MGHDK, SYGVNS. The ends were cut back, 4 bases at V and 1 base at J, with 10 bases in the middle. The length of the CDR3 is 15 residues. The CDR3 protein is CASSGHGGNTGELFF. For the CDR3, the DNA is TGTGCCAGCAGTGGTCACGGGGGGAACACCGGGGAGCTGTTTTTT.